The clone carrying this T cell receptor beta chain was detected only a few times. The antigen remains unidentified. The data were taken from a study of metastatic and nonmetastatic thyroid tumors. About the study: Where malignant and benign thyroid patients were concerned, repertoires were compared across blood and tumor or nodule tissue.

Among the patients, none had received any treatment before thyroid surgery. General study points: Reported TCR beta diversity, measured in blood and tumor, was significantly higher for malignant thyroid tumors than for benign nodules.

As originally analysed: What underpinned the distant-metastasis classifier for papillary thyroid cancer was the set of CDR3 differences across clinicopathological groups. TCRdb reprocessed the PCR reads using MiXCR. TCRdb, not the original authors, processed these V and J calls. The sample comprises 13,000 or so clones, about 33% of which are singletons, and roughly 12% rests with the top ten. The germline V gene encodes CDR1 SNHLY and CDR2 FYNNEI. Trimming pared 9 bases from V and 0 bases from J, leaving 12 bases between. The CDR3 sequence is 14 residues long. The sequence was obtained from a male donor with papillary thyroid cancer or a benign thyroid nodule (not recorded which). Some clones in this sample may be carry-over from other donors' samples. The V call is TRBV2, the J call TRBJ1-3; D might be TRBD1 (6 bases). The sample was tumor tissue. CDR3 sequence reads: CARSTGNSGNTIYF. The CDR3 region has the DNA TGTGCCAGATCTACAGGGAACTCTGGAAACACCATATATTTT.